Sequencing of this TCR beta chain was carried out in a study of early T cells in non-severe SARS-CoV-2 infection. CDR1 is SGHAT and CDR2 is FQNNGV in the germline V gene. J was trimmed by 5 bases and V by 5 bases; bases with no gene match: 8. This CDR3 has 15 residues. General study points: Sequences matched to VDJdb favored anti-spike CD8 responses, while private and CD4 specificities were missed.

MiXCR, run by TCRdb on the 5' RACE reads, gives a single entry per CDR3 protein. Of roughly 25,000 distinct CDR3 sequences in the sample, approximately 4% were seen once. Note on this clonotype: Its antigen remains unidentified.

The specimen was whole blood. The V gene is TRBV11-2, the J gene TRBJ2-5; 10 positions match TRBD1. This sequence was found in an adult who was a healthcare worker with PCR-confirmed SARS-CoV-2 infection or an uninfected control (not recorded which). CDR3 bases: TGTGCCAGCAGCCACCGGGACAGGGGATATGAGACCCAGTACTTC. This encodes CASSHRDRGYETQYF.